This T cell receptor beta chain was retrieved from a study of human T cells and chemical hapten exposure. TCRdb itself ran the RACE reads through MiXCR, one entry per CDR3 protein. The data contain over 35,000 distinct CDR3 sequences, around 9% of them singletons. V shed 0 bases and J 5 bases; nucleotides not matched to a gene: 5. In germline, CDR1 is DFQATT, CDR2 SNEGSKA (reference sequence). CDR3 size: 14 residues. Time point defined: patch test 2, 6 weeks after DPC sensitization. Specified treatment: therapeutic diphenylcyclopropenone sensitization with weekly scalp DPC. The donor pool consisted of alopecia patients aged 18 to 70 years, considered suitable for DPC. This clonotype was seen many times. Its antigen is currently unknown. General observations from the study: The presence of alopecia in the donors means their immune response may differ from healthy people's.

The J gene is TRBJ2-7, the V gene TRBV20-1; 9 bases fit TRBD1. The starting material was whole blood, obtained in connection with sensitization to the hapten diphenylcyclopropenone (DPC). This TCR derives from a woman in her 40s with alopecia areata. Some clones in this sample may be carry-over from other donors' samples. The CDR3, as DNA: TGCAGTGCTAGAGATATGGGACAGGGCCACGAGCAGTACTTC. Translation: CSARDMGQGHEQYF.